What follows describes a single TCR beta chain. It was with random hexamers that roughly 0.45 to 1 ug RNA was reverse transcribed. Amplification of TCR beta CDR3 spanned 54 Vbeta and 13 Jbeta via immunoSEQ multiplex PCR. TCRdb analysed the immunoSEQ multiplex PCR reads with MiXCR anew, one entry per CDR3 protein. The table records 85,000 to 90,000 distinct CDR3 sequences, 80% to 95% of them present only once. This sample is drawn from a study of CD8 T cells in Susac syndrome. With V trimmed by 4 bases and J by 3 bases, 8 bases remained unmatched. CDR1 is KGHDR, CDR2 SFDVKD, per germline. The CDR3 spans 16 residues.

The receptor was isolated from a human donor in good health. The chain couples TRBV24-1 to TRBJ1-1, with TRBD1 identical over 9 bases. Sequences were obtained from CD8+ T cells from PBMCs. In nucleotides, the CDR3 is TGTGCCACCAGTGAATCTCCGGGACAGGGTGACACTGAAGCTTTCTTT. Its protein is CATSESPGQGDTEAFF.